This T cell receptor beta chain derives from a study of blood T cell repertoires in COVID-19. Study in general: Samples of COVID-19 (acute and convalescent) were obtained from the United States, Italy and Spain. T cells, B-cell-depleted T cells, or PBMCs provided the cDNA or gDNA that served as material.

Original methodology: Amplification from reference gene primers served as the basis for estimated nucleated cell counts. TCRdb keeps only in-frame clones here, not all; method: immunoSEQ multiplex PCR. V, J and clone size are those of that table, while D and trimming were read from the DNA. The repertoire holds roughly 390,000 clones, with 85% as singletons. Sequencing input: peripheral blood. The clonotype comes from a woman aged 18-35 years with acute or convalescent COVID-19.

CDR3 bases: TGTGCCGCTGCCCTAGGAGCGGGAGGGCAAGATACGCAGTATTTT. As protein: CAAALGAGGQDTQYF. This sequence joins TRBV6-5 and TRBJ2-3, with 10 bases fitting TRBD2. CDR3 length: 15 residues. Unmatched junction bases numbered 13, after V lost 11 bases and J lost 5 bases. Germline CDR1 MNHEY, CDR2 SVGAGI.